This T cell receptor (beta chain) was captured in a study of blood T cell repertoires in COVID-19. Study-wide context: Material from acute and convalescent COVID-19 was sourced from the United States, Italy and Spain. The analysed material was cDNA or gDNA that came from T cells, B-cell-depleted T cells, or PBMCs.

This CDR3 contains 16 residues. V lost 1 base, J lost 5 bases, and 5 bases stayed unmatched. Per germline, CDR1 LNHNV and CDR2 YYDKDF (reference sequence). Original processing methods: Nucleated cell counts were estimated from reference gene primer amplification. The data were produced by immunoSEQ multiplex PCR, yet TCRdb's version contains in-frame clones alone and is incomplete. That table supplies the V and J calls and clone size; D and trimming were determined from the DNA. Here the sample spans 150,000 to 200,000 clones, 70% to 85% being singletons. The clonotype was recovered from a woman of 80 years or more with acute or convalescent COVID-19. The source material was peripheral blood. This chain links TRBV15 with TRBJ2-1, with TRBD2 matching over 10 bases. The CDR3, as DNA: TGTGCCACCAGCAGAGCCCGGACTAGCGGCAACAATGAGCAGTTCTTC. Translated: CATSRARTSGNNEQFF.